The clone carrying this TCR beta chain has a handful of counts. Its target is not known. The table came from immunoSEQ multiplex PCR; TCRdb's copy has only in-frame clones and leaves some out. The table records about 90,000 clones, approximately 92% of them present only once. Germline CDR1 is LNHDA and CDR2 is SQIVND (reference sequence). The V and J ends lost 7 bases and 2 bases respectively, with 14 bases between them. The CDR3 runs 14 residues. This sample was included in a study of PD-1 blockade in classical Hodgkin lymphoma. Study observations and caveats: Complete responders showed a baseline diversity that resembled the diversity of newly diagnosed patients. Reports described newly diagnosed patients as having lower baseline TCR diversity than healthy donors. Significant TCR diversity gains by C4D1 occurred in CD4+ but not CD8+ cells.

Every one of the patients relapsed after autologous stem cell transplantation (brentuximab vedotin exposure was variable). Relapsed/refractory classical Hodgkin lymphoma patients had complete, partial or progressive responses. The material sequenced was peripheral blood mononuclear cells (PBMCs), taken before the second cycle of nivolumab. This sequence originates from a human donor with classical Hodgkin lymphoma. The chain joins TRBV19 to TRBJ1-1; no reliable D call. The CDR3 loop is CASNSLRDNTEAFF. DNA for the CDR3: TGTGCCAGTAATTCGCTGAGAGACAACACTGAAGCTTTCTTT.